This T cell receptor (beta chain) was recorded in a study of CD8 T cells in ankylosing spondylitis. Study observations and caveats: Made up of 7 to 9 highly homologous variants, a TCR beta motif appeared characteristic of ankylosing spondylitis blood. CD8+ by phenotype, disease-linked clones were relatively rare in peripheral blood.

TCRdb recomputed calls from the 5' RACE reads with MiXCR, one row per CDR3 protein. The sample shows 470,000 or so distinct CDR3 sequences, 25% to 30% of them seen only once. The table lists this clonotype with a few counts. Its antigen remains unidentified. Sequencing used blood, either unsorted or a sorted T cell fraction (not recorded which). This receptor was obtained from a male donor with ankylosing spondylitis.

Written as DNA, the CDR3 is TGCGCCAGCAGTGAGTCGAGGACAGGCATTGGTTCAGCTTTCTTT. This gives the protein CASSESRTGIGSAFF. V is TRBV10-1 and J is TRBJ1-1; 7 bases align to TRBD1. V lost 0 bases and J lost 10; bases outside the gene matches: 11. Germline V gives CDR1 WNHNN, CDR2 SYGVQD (reference sequence). The CDR3 totals 15 residues.